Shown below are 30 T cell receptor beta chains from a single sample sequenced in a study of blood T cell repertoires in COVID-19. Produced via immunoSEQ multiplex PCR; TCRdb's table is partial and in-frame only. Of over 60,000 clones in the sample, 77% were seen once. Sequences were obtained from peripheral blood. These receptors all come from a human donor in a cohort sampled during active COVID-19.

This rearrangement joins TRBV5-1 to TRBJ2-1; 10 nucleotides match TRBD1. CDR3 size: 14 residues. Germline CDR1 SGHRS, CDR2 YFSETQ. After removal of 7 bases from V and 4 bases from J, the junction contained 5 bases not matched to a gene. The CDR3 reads CASGGDRGYNEQFF. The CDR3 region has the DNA TGCGCCAGCGGGGGGGACAGGGGTTACAATGAGCAGTTCTTC. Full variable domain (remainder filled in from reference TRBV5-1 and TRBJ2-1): KAGVTQTPRYLIKTRGQQVTLSCSPISGHRSVSWYQQTPGQGLQFLFEYFSETQRNKGNFPGRFSGRQFSNSRSEMNVSTLELGDSALYLCASGGDRGYNEQFFGPGTRLTVL.

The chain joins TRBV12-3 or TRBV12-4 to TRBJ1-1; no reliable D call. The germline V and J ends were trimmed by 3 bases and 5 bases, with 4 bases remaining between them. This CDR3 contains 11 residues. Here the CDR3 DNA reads TGTGCCAGCAGTTTTAGTACTGAAGCTTTCTTT. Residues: CASSFSTEAFF.

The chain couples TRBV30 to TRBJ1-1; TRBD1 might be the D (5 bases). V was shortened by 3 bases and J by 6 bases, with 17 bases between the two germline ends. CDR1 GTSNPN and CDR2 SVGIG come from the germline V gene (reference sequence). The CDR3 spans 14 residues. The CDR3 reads CAWRAFGQDPEAFF. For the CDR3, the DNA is TGTGCCTGGAGAGCCTTTGGACAAGACCCTGAAGCTTTCTTT.

The CDR3 region is CSAPGVTEAFF. CDR3 DNA: TGCAGTGCTCCGGGGGTAACTGAAGCTTTCTTT. The chain carries TRBV20-1 and TRBJ1-1, with D tentatively TRBD1 (5 bases). The CDR3 length is 11 residues. With 5 bases removed from V and 5 bases from J, the gap between germline ends came to 9 bases. Germline loops: CDR1 DFQATT, CDR2 SNEGSKA (reference sequence).

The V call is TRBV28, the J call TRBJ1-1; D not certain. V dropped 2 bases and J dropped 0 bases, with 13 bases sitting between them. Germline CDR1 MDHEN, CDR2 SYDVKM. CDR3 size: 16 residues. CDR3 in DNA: TGTGCCAGCAGTTTAGGTTATGGCTGGTTGAACACTGAAGCTTTCTTT. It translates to CASSLGYGWLNTEAFF. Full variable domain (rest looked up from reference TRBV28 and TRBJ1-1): DVKVTQSSRYLVKRTGEKVFLECVQDMDHENMFWYRQDPGLGLRLIYFSYDVKMKEKGDIPEGYSVSREKKERFSLILESASTNQTSMYLCASSLGYGWLNTEAFFGQGTRLTVV.

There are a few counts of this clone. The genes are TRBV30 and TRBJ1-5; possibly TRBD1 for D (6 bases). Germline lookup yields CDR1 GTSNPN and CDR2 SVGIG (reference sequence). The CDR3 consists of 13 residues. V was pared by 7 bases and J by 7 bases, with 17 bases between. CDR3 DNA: TGTGCCTTTTCCCCCCACAGGGACCAGCCCCAGCATTTT. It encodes CAFSPHRDQPQHF.

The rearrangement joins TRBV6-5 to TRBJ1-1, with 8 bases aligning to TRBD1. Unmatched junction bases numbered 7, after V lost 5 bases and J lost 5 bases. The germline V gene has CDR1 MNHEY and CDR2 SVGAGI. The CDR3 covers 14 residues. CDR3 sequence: CASSLDRGTTEAFF. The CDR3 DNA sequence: TGTGCCAGCAGTCTAGACAGGGGCACTACTGAAGCTTTCTTT.

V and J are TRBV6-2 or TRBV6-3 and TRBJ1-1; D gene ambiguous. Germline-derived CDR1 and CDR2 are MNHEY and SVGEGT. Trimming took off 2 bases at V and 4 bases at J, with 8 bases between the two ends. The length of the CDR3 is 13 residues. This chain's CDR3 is CASSYREGTEAFF. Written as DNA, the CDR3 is TGTGCCAGCAGTTACCGGGAGGGCACTGAAGCTTTCTTT.

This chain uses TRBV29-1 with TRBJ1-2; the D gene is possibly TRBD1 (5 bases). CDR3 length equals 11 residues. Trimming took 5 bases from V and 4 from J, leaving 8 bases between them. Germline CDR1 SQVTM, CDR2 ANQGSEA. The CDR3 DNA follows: TGCAGCGTTCCCGGGGGCTATGGCTACACCTTC. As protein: CSVPGGYGYTF.

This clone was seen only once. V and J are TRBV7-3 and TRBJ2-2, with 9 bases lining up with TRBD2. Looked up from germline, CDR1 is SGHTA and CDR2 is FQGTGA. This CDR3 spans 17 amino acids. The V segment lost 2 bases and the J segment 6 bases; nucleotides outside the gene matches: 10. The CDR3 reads CASSLLAGWSRAGELFF. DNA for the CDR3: TGTGCCAGCAGCTTACTAGCGGGGTGGAGTCGGGCCGGGGAGCTGTTTTTT.

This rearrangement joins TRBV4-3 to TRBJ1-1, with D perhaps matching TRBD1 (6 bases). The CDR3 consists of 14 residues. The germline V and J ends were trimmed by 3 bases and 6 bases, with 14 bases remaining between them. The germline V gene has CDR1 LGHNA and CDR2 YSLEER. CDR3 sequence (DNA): TGCGCCAGCAGCCATACAGGGACGGGCGCTGAAGCTTTCTTT. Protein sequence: CASSHTGTGAEAFF.

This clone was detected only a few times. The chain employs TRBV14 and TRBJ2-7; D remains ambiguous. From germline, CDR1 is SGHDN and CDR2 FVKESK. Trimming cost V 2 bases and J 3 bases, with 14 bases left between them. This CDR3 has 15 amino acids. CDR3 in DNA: TGTGCCAGCAGCCAACTCGGTTCCGGTCTCTACGAGCAGTACTTC. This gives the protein CASSQLGSGLYEQYF.

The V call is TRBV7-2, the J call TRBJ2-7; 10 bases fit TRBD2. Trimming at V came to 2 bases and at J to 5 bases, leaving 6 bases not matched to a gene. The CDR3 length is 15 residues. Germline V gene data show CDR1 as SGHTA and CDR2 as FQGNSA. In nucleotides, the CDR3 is TGTGCCAGCAGCTTACAGCGGGGGGGCCTGGACGAGCAGTACTTC. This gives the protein CASSLQRGGLDEQYF.

The CDR3 nucleotides read TGTGCCAGCAGTTTATTGGCAGGGGGCCTGGCTGGCTACACCTTC. As protein: CASSLLAGGLAGYTF. The rearrangement links TRBV27 to TRBJ1-2; 8 nucleotides align to TRBD1. V shed 1 base and J 7 bases; nucleotides not matched to a gene: 8. The CDR3 runs 15 residues. Germline CDR1 and CDR2: MNHEY and SMNVEV (reference sequence).

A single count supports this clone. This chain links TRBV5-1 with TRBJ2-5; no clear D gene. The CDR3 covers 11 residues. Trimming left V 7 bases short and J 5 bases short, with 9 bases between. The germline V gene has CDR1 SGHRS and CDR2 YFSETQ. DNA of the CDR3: TGCGCCAGCTTTACCGGGGAGACCCAGTACTTC. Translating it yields CASFTGETQYF. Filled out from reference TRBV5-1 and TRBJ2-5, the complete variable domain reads KAGVTQTPRYLIKTRGQQVTLSCSPISGHRSVSWYQQTPGQGLQFLFEYFSETQRNKGNFPGRFSGRQFSNSRSEMNVSTLELGDSALYLCASFTGETQYFGPGTRLLVL.

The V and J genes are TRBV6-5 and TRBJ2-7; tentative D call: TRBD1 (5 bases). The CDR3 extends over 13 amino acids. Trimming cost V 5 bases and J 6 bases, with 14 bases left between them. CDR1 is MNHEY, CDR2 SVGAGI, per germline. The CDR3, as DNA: TGTGCCAGCAGTCTCTTTACAGGATCCGAGCAGTACTTC. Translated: CASSLFTGSEQYF.

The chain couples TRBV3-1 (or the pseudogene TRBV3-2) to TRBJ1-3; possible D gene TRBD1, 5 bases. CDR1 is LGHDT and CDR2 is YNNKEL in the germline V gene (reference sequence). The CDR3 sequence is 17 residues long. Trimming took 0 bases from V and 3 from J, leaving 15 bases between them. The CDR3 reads CASSQDPRGSGGNTIYF. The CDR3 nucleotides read TGTGCCAGCAGCCAAGATCCTAGGGGCTCGGGTGGAAACACCATATATTTT.

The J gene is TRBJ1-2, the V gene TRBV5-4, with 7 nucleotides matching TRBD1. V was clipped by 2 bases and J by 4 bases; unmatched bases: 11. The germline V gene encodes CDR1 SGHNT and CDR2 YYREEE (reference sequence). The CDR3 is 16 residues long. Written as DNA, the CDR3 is TGTGCCAGCAGCTTAACTACCCCAGGGGGAATCTATGGCTACACCTTC. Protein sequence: CASSLTTPGGIYGYTF. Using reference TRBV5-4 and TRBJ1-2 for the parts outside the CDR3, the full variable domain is ETGVTQSPTHLIKTRGQQVTLRCSSQSGHNTVSWYQQALGQGPQFIFQYYREEENGRGNFPPRFSGLQFPNYSSELNVNALELDDSALYLCASSLTTPGGIYGYTFGSGTRLTVV.

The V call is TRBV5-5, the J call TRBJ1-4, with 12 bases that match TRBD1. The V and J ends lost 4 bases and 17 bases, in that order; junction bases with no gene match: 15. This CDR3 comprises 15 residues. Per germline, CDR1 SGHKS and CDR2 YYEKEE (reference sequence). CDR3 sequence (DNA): TGTGCCAGCAGCCCGTACGGGACAGGGGGCGCGGAGGGTTTTTTT. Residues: CASSPYGTGGAEGFF.

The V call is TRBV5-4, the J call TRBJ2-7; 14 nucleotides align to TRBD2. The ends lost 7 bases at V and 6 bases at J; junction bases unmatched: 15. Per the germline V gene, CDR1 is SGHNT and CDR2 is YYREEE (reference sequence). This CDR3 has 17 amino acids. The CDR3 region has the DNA TGTGCCAGCGCAAAGGGACTAGCGGGGGCGGAAACCGGCGAGCAGTACTTC. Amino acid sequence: CASAKGLAGAETGEQYF.

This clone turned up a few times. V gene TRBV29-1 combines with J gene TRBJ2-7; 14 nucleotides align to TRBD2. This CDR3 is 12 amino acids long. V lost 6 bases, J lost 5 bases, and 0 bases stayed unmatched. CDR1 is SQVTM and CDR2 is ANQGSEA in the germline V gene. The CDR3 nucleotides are TGCAGCGTGGGACTAGCGGGAGACGAGCAGTACTTC. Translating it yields CSVGLAGDEQYF.

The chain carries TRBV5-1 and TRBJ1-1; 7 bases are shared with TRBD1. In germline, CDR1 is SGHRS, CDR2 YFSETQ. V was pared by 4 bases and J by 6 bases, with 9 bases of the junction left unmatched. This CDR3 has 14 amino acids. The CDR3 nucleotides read TGCGCCAGCAGCATCACAGGGGCTGTGGCTGAAGCTTTCTTT. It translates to CASSITGAVAEAFF.

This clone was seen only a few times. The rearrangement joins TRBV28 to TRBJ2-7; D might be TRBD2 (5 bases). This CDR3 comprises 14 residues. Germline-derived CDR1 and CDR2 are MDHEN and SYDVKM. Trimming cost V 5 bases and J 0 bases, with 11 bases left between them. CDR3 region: CASSDHEGSYEQYF. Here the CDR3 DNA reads TGTGCCAGCAGTGACCATGAGGGCTCCTACGAGCAGTACTTC.

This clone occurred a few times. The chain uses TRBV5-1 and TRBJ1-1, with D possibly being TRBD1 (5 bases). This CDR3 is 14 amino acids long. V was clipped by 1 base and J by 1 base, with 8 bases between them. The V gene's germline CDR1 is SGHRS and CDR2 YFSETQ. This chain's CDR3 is CASSLTQGNTEAFF. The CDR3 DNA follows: TGCGCCAGCAGCTTGACGCAGGGGAACACTGAAGCTTTCTTT. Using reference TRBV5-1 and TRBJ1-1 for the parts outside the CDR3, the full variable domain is KAGVTQTPRYLIKTRGQQVTLSCSPISGHRSVSWYQQTPGQGLQFLFEYFSETQRNKGNFPGRFSGRQFSNSRSEMNVSTLELGDSALYLCASSLTQGNTEAFFGQGTRLTVV.

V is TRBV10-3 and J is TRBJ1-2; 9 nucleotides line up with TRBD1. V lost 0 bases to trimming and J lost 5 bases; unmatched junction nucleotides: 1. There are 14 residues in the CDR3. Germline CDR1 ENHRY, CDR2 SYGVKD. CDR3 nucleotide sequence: TGTGCCATCAGTGAGTCGGGGACAGGGTATGGCTACACCTTC. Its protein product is CAISESGTGYGYTF.

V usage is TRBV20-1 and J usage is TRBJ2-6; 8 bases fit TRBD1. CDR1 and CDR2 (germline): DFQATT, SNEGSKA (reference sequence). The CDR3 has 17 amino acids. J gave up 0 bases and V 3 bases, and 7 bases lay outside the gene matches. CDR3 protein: CSASGQGPSSGANVLTF. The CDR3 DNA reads TGCAGTGCTAGTGGACAGGGCCCTAGCTCTGGGGCCAACGTCCTGACTTTC.

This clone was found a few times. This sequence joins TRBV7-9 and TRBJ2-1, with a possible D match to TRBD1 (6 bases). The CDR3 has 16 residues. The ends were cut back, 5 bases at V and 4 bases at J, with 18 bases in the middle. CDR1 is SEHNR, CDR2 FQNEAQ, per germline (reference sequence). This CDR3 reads CASSRDHGQTYNEQFF. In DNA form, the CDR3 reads TGTGCCAGCAGCCGCGATCACGGACAGACTTACAATGAGCAGTTCTTC.

CDR3 in amino acids: CASSPGGKGDTQYF. The CDR3 region has the DNA TGCGCCAGCAGCCCCGGGGGAAAGGGAGATACGCAGTATTTT. The chain carries TRBV5-1 and TRBJ2-3; weak D call: TRBD2 (6 bases). From germline, CDR1 is SGHRS and CDR2 YFSETQ. CDR3 size: 14 residues. Trimming stripped 4 bases from V and 5 bases from J, with 14 bases between.

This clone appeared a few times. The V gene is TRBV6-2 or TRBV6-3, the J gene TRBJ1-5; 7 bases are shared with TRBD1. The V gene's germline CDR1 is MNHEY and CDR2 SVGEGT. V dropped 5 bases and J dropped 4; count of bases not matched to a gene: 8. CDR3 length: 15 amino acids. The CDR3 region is CASSATLQGNQPQHF. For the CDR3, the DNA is TGTGCCAGCAGTGCAACATTACAGGGGAATCAGCCCCAGCATTTT.

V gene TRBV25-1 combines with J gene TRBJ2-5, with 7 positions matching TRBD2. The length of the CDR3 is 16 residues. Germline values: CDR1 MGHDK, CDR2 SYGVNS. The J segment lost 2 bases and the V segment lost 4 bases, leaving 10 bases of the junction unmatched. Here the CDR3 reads CASSGSRLAKQETQYF. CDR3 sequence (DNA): TGTGCCAGCAGTGGCTCACGACTAGCTAAACAAGAGACCCAGTACTTC.